Listed here are 32 T cell receptor beta chains from one sample, sequenced in a study of CD8 T cells in ankylosing spondylitis. Overall study findings and caveats: A TCR beta motif of fewer than 10 highly homologous variants seemed to mark ankylosing spondylitis blood.

These receptors have no known antigen. In TCRdb, the 5' RACE reads were re-called with MiXCR into one record per CDR3 protein. The table includes 500,000 to 550,000 distinct CDR3 sequences, more than 9.5% detected once. Material for sequencing was blood, either unsorted or a sorted T cell fraction (not recorded which). Receptor source: a male donor with ankylosing spondylitis.

This clonotype was seen a few times. This chain connects TRBV6-2 or TRBV6-3 to TRBJ2-1; TRBD2 aligns across 8 bases. Trimming at V came to 5 bases and at J to 10 bases, leaving 16 bases not matched to a gene. The CDR3 is 16 residues long. CDR1 MNHEY and CDR2 SVGEGT come from the germline V gene. CDR3 DNA: TGTGCCAGCAGTCAACCGGGACTAGGGGAGGGTAAGGAGCAGTTCTTC. This translates into CASSQPGLGEGKEQFF.

The V call is TRBV5-1, the J call TRBJ1-4; D is possibly TRBD1 (6 bases). CDR1 is SGHRS and CDR2 is YFSETQ in the germline V gene. V lost 4 bases to trimming and J lost 0 bases, with 10 bases between them. The CDR3 sequence is 15 residues long. The CDR3 coding sequence is TGCGCCAGCAGCGAGGACAGTGCAACTAATGAAAAACTGTTTTTT. Protein: CASSEDSATNEKLFF.

The chain employs TRBV28 and TRBJ2-2, with D tentatively TRBD1 (6 bases). The CDR3 is 13 amino acids. Germline values: CDR1 MDHEN, CDR2 SYDVKM. The V gene lost 8 bases and the J gene lost 6 bases, with 13 bases spanning the gap. The DNA for the CDR3 is TGTGCCAGCCTAAACAGGGATCCCGGGGAGCTGTTTTTT. Its protein product is CASLNRDPGELFF.

The chain joins TRBV7-2 to TRBJ2-3; 7 bases align to TRBD2. The CDR3 has 16 amino acids. Germline assignment: CDR1 SGHTA and CDR2 FQGNSA. V lost 5 bases, J lost 6 bases, and 14 bases stayed unmatched. CDR3: CASSPPGGIRTDTQYF. CDR3 sequence (DNA): TGTGCCAGCAGCCCACCGGGAGGAATTCGTACGGATACGCAGTATTTT.

This clonotype was seen a few times. This rearrangement joins TRBV2 to TRBJ2-1; TRBD1 is a possible D gene (6 bases). The germline V gene encodes CDR1 SNHLY and CDR2 FYNNEI. CDR3 length equals 15 residues. Trimming shortened V by 6 bases and J by 4 bases, and 16 bases separated the two germline ends. CDR3 bases: TGTGCCAGCAGCGAAATGGGACAAGGGTACAATGAGCAGTTCTTC. Amino acid sequence: CASSEMGQGYNEQFF. The whole variable domain, remainder taken from reference TRBV2 and TRBJ2-1, is EPEVTQTPSHQVTQMGQEVILRCVPISNHLYFYWYRQILGQKVEFLVSFYNNEISEKSEIFDDQFSVERPDGSNFTLKIRSTKLEDSAMYFCASSEMGQGYNEQFFGPGTRLTVL.

The chain has TRBV15 and TRBJ2-7; possibly TRBD2 for D (6 bases). Trimming left V 3 bases short and J 3 bases short, with 9 bases between. The length of the CDR3 is 13 residues. CDR1 and CDR2 (germline): LNHNV, YYDKDF (reference sequence). CDR3 nucleotide sequence: TGTGCCACCAGCAGCGGCGGGGACTACGAGCAGTACTTC. This codes for CATSSGGDYEQYF.

This clonotype was recorded a few times. The rearrangement uses TRBV6-1 and TRBJ2-3; D not certain. CDR1 is MNHNS, CDR2 SASEGT, per germline. V dropped 1 base and J dropped 3 bases, with 2 bases sitting between them. The CDR3 has 12 residues. Here the CDR3 reads CASSEVTDTQYF. The CDR3 DNA sequence: TGTGCCAGCAGTGAAGTTACAGATACGCAGTATTTT.

This clonotype was seen a few times. The CDR3 loop reads CASSEGVGSSTDTQYF. In nucleotides, the CDR3 is TGTGCCAGCAGCGAAGGGGTGGGCTCAAGCACAGATACGCAGTATTTT. V gene TRBV11-2 combines with J gene TRBJ2-3; maybe TRBD1 (5 bases). Trimming pared 5 bases from V and 0 bases from J, leaving 15 bases between. This CDR3 has 16 amino acids. CDR1 and CDR2 from the germline V gene are SGHAT and FQNNGV.

The chain recombines TRBV3-1 with TRBJ1-3; 10 nucleotides line up with TRBD1. CDR1 and CDR2 from the germline V gene are LGHDT and YNNKEL (reference sequence). The CDR3 loop spans 16 amino acids. J lost 1 base, V lost 5 bases, and 5 bases had no gene match. CDR3 DNA: TGTGCCAGCAGCGTCCGGGACAGGGGATCTGGAAACACCATATATTTT. Amino acids: CASSVRDRGSGNTIYF. The entire variable domain, with the rest obtained from reference TRBV3-1 and TRBJ1-3, is as follows: DTAVSQTPKYLVTQMGNDKSIKCEQNLGHDTMYWYKQDSKKFLKIMFSYNNKELIINETVPNRFSPKSPDKAHLNLHINSLELGDSAVYFCASSVRDRGSGNTIYFGEGSWLTVV.

The chain employs TRBV5-1 and TRBJ1-1, with 9 bases that match TRBD1. V lost 4 bases to trimming and J lost 3 bases; unmatched junction nucleotides: 4. Germline V gene lookup returns CDR1 SGHRS and CDR2 YFSETQ. The CDR3 is 14 residues long. The CDR3 coding sequence is TGCGCCAGCAGCAGGGGACAGGGCGACACTGAAGCTTTCTTT. It specifies CASSRGQGDTEAFF.

This clonotype was seen more than once but under ten times. The chain recombines TRBV5-5 with TRBJ1-1, with unresolved D. Germline-derived CDR1 and CDR2 are SGHKS and YYEKEE (reference sequence). The CDR3 is 11 amino acids. The V end lost 6 bases, the J end lost 4 bases, and 7 bases lay between the germline ends. The CDR3: CASTSGTEAFF. The CDR3 nucleotides are TGTGCCAGCACCTCCGGCACTGAAGCTTTCTTT.

This clonotype showed up just a few times. J is TRBJ2-1 and V is TRBV14, with 7 bases fitting TRBD2. This CDR3 spans 15 amino acids. Germline-derived CDR1 and CDR2 are SGHDN and FVKESK. V shed 4 bases and J 8 bases; nucleotides not matched to a gene: 11. This chain's CDR3 is CASSPGLEFRDEQFF. The CDR3 DNA reads as TGTGCCAGCAGCCCCGGACTAGAGTTCAGGGATGAGCAGTTCTTC.

The chain combines TRBV5-1 with TRBJ2-1; perhaps TRBD2 as D (6 bases). V was trimmed by 0 bases and J by 4 bases, leaving 14 bases between them. CDR3 length equals 16 residues. The germline V gene has CDR1 SGHRS and CDR2 YFSETQ. The chain's CDR3 is CASSLESGRRYNEQFF. CDR3 DNA: TGCGCCAGCAGCTTGGAGTCAGGGAGGAGATACAATGAGCAGTTCTTC. The full variable domain, its missing parts supplied by reference TRBV5-1 and TRBJ2-1, is KAGVTQTPRYLIKTRGQQVTLSCSPISGHRSVSWYQQTPGQGLQFLFEYFSETQRNKGNFPGRFSGRQFSNSRSEMNVSTLELGDSALYLCASSLESGRRYNEQFFGPGTRLTVL.

Ten or more counts support this clonotype. The chain recombines TRBV20-1 with TRBJ2-3; a weak D match, TRBD2 (5 bases). Germline values: CDR1 DFQATT, CDR2 SNEGSKA (reference sequence). V was cut by 6 bases and J by 3 bases, with 19 bases left in between. CDR3 length: 15 amino acids. In DNA, the CDR3 is TGCAGTGCCCCAGTAGCCGGGGTGGGGACAGATACGCAGTATTTT. It translates to CSAPVAGVGTDTQYF.

This clonotype showed up just a few times. The chain has TRBV25-1 and TRBJ2-3; D unresolved. The CDR3 totals 14 residues. V was cut by 2 bases and J by 2 bases, with 8 bases left in between. Germline V gene lookup returns CDR1 MGHDK and CDR2 SYGVNS. The CDR3 is CASSETESTDTQYF. CDR3 DNA: TGTGCCAGCAGTGAAACAGAATCCACAGATACGCAGTATTTT.

This clonotype was seen ten or more times. The chain uses TRBV20-1 and TRBJ2-2; D is ambiguous. V was clipped by 0 bases and J by 6 bases, with 11 bases between them. The CDR3 spans 14 residues. The germline V gene has CDR1 DFQATT and CDR2 SNEGSKA (reference sequence). The CDR3 loop is CSARDLIAPGELFF. The DNA of the CDR3 is TGCAGTGCTAGAGATCTTATAGCCCCCGGGGAGCTGTTTTTT.

The chain carries TRBV2 and TRBJ1-5; the D gene is possibly TRBD1 (5 bases). Germline V CDR1 and CDR2: SNHLY, FYNNEI. Trimming stripped 3 bases from V and 4 bases from J, with 13 bases between. This CDR3 contains 15 residues. This CDR3 reads CASSEGGLKNQPQHF. The CDR3 DNA is TGTGCCAGCAGTGAGGGGGGTTTGAAAAATCAGCCCCAGCATTTT.

This clonotype was observed a few times. The chain employs TRBV27 and TRBJ1-1, with D perhaps TRBD1 (6 bases). The CDR3 consists of 15 residues. Germline CDR1 MNHEY, CDR2 SMNVEV (reference sequence). With 3 bases removed from V and 3 bases from J, the gap between germline ends came to 14 bases. The CDR3 DNA sequence: TGTGCCAGCAGTTTGGCCTCGAGGGGGGACACTGAAGCTTTCTTT. It encodes CASSLASRGDTEAFF.

In this sample, this clonotype turned up many times. The chain couples TRBV29-1 to TRBJ2-1, with 9 bases fitting TRBD2. The CDR3 covers 16 residues. V shed 3 bases and J 8 bases; nucleotides not matched to a gene: 14. The germline CDR1 and CDR2 sequences are SQVTM and ANQGSEA. The CDR3 loop is CSVDSTVSGSSDEQFF. For the CDR3, the DNA is TGCAGCGTTGATTCTACCGTTAGCGGGAGTTCGGATGAGCAGTTCTTC.

The chain carries TRBV15 and TRBJ2-1; tentatively, D is TRBD1 or TRBD2 (5 bases each). CDR1 is LNHNV and CDR2 is YYDKDF in the germline V gene (reference sequence). The V and J ends lost 11 bases and 8 bases respectively, with 19 bases between them. This CDR3 is 13 amino acids long. The CDR3 coding sequence is TGTGCCGCAGGGACCGTGAGCCTCGATGAGCAGTTCTTC. Its translation is CAAGTVSLDEQFF.

The chain carries TRBV20-1 and TRBJ1-1; D unresolved. Germline V CDR1 and CDR2: DFQATT, SNEGSKA (reference sequence). V was cut by 3 bases and J by 10 bases, with 12 bases left in between. This CDR3 region has 11 residues. CDR3 bases: TGCAGTGCTAGTTCGGGGAGAGGAGCTTTCTTT. Amino acid sequence: CSASSGRGAFF.

DNA of the CDR3: TGTGCCAGCAGCTTAGGCCCAGGGTTGACAGATACGCAGTATTTT. Amino acids: CASSLGPGLTDTQYF. The rearrangement joins TRBV11-2 to TRBJ2-3, with TRBD1 as a possible D gene (5 bases). CDR1 is SGHAT and CDR2 is FQNNGV in the germline V gene. Trimming removed 1 base from V and 3 bases from J, with 11 bases in between. This CDR3 spans 15 amino acids.

The chain employs TRBV7-2 and TRBJ2-3; D remains unclear. The ends were cut back, 10 bases at V and 0 bases at J, with 14 bases in the middle. The CDR3 runs 14 residues. CDR1 SGHTA and CDR2 FQGNSA come from the germline V gene. The chain's CDR3 is CATSNGPSTDTQYF. CDR3 sequence (DNA): TGTGCCACCTCGAATGGGCCTAGCACAGATACGCAGTATTTT.

This chain joins TRBV27 and TRBJ2-2; D gene unclear. Trimming removed 5 bases at V and 6 bases at J, with 22 bases between. Germline assignment: CDR1 MNHEY and CDR2 SMNVEV (reference sequence). CDR3 length: 17 amino acids. The CDR3 DNA reads TGTGCCAGCAGTATCACTCCGTCGACGGGTGACGCCGGGGAGCTGTTTTTT. Translating gives CASSITPSTGDAGELFF.

The chain recombines TRBV12-3 or TRBV12-4 with TRBJ2-3, with 9 bases matching TRBD2. With 6 bases clipped from V and 1 base from J, the junction kept 11 bases outside the gene matches. The CDR3 is 17 residues long. CDR3 nucleotides: TGTGCCAGCAGCCCCGGCGGGGGGGAGTCGGGCACAGATACGCAGTATTTT. Its protein product is CASSPGGGESGTDTQYF.

The genes are TRBV2 and TRBJ1-6; D is possibly TRBD1 (6 bases). The V end lost 6 bases, the J end lost 4 bases, and 10 bases lay between the germline ends. Looked up from germline, CDR1 is SNHLY and CDR2 is FYNNEI. The CDR3 consists of 14 residues. The CDR3 DNA sequence: TGTGCCAGCAGCGGACAGAATTATAATTCACCCCTCCACTTT. This gives the protein CASSGQNYNSPLHF.

This clonotype showed up just a few times. The V gene is TRBV6-2 or TRBV6-3, the J gene TRBJ1-2; no clear D. The germline CDR1 and CDR2 sequences are MNHEY and SVGEGT. The CDR3 extends over 13 amino acids. V was trimmed by 6 bases and J by 0 bases, leaving 8 bases between them. The CDR3 nucleotides are TGTGCCAGCAGACTCCCGGCTAACTATGGCTACACCTTC. Translating gives CASRLPANYGYTF.

The CDR3 spells CASSSSRGTNEQFF. CDR3 nucleotides: TGTGCCAGCAGCTCCTCCAGGGGAACCAATGAGCAGTTCTTC. This chain joins TRBV7-7 and TRBJ2-1, with D possibly TRBD1 on 6 matching bases. Germline V gene data show CDR1 as SSHAT and CDR2 as FNYEAQ (reference sequence). The CDR3 is 14 amino acids. Trimming took off 4 bases at V and 6 bases at J, with 13 bases between the two ends.

The chain combines TRBV5-1 with TRBJ2-2, with a weak D call TRBD1 (5 bases). This CDR3 has 17 residues. Germline-derived CDR1 and CDR2 are SGHRS and YFSETQ. Deletions cut 0 bases from V and 6 bases from J, with 18 bases between. The CDR3 coding sequence is TGCGCCAGCAGCTTGGCCAACCAGGGTAGAGGTCCCGGGGAGCTGTTTTTT. Translating it yields CASSLANQGRGPGELFF.

The chain recombines TRBV10-3 with TRBJ1-2, with a weak D call TRBD1 (5 bases). Germline values: CDR1 ENHRY, CDR2 SYGVKD. The CDR3 has 16 amino acids. With 0 bases removed from V and 7 bases from J, the gap between germline ends came to 18 bases. This CDR3 reads CAISESPGALLSGYTF. In DNA form, the CDR3 reads TGTGCCATCAGTGAGTCTCCTGGGGCCCTTCTAAGTGGCTACACCTTC.

This clonotype was recorded many times. The chain couples TRBV7-2 to TRBJ1-1; D perhaps matches TRBD1 (5 bases). The CDR3 covers 14 residues. Germline lookup yields CDR1 SGHTA and CDR2 FQGNSA. V lost 2 bases to trimming and J lost 2 bases, with 9 bases between them. The CDR3 coding sequence is TGTGCCAGCAGCTTAAGACAGAGCAACACTGAAGCTTTCTTT. It specifies CASSLRQSNTEAFF.

Ten or more counts support this clonotype. The chain employs TRBV15 and TRBJ2-3, with D hard to call. Germline V gives CDR1 LNHNV, CDR2 YYDKDF (reference sequence). V was cut by 1 base and J by 2 bases, with 13 bases left in between. The CDR3 covers 16 residues. CDR3 region: CATSRVVSNPTDTQYF. The CDR3 DNA reads as TGTGCCACCAGCAGAGTGGTCTCCAACCCCACAGATACGCAGTATTTT.